Following are 20 T cell receptor beta chains from one sample sequenced in a study of blood T cell repertoires in COVID-19. Assay used: immunoSEQ multiplex PCR; TCRdb lists only in-frame clones, some missing. The profile covers 150,000 to 200,000 clones, with about 84% appearing a single time and around 6% taken by the ten largest. Sequencing was carried out using PBMCs or T cells enriched from blood (not recorded which). Receptor source: a woman in her thirties or forties with acute COVID-19.

The genes are TRBV12-3 or TRBV12-4 and TRBJ2-4; tentative D call: TRBD1 (6 bases). This CDR3 contains 13 residues. V lost 5 bases, J lost 7 bases, and 12 bases lay in between. As DNA, the CDR3 is TGTGCCAGCAGTCGGGACACAGGGAACATTCAGTACTTC. It specifies CASSRDTGNIQYF.

The gene calls are TRBV19 and TRBJ1-2, with 7 bases fitting TRBD1. Germline V gives CDR1 LNHDA, CDR2 SQIVND (reference sequence). This CDR3 has 15 residues. The J segment lost 4 bases and the V segment lost 6 bases, leaving 11 bases of the junction unmatched. CDR3 in DNA: TGTGCCAGTAGACTTCGGACAGGTGCCCTCTATGGCTACACCTTC. It codes for CASRLRTGALYGYTF. Full variable domain (outside the CDR3, taken from reference TRBV19 and TRBJ1-2): DGGITQSPKYLFRKEGQNVTLSCEQNLNHDAMYWYRQDPGQGLRLIYYSQIVNDFQKGDIAEGYSVSREKKESFPLTVTSAQKNPTAFYLCASRLRTGALYGYTFGSGTRLTVV.

This clone was detected a few times. The DNA for the CDR3 is TGCGCCAGCAGCTCGCAGGGGAGTACTAATGAAAAACTGTTTTTT. Protein sequence: CASSSQGSTNEKLFF. V usage is TRBV5-1 and J usage is TRBJ1-4, with TRBD1 as a possible D gene (6 bases). Germline-derived CDR1 and CDR2 are SGHRS and YFSETQ. This CDR3 contains 15 residues. V was pared by 3 bases and J by 2 bases, with 11 bases between.

The chain uses TRBV3-1 (or the pseudogene TRBV3-2) and TRBJ2-5, with TRBD1 as a possible D gene (5 bases). Trimming took off 5 bases at V and 6 bases at J, with 13 bases between the two ends. This CDR3 is built from 13 residues. Germline V gene lookup returns CDR1 LGHDT and CDR2 YNNKEL (reference sequence). The CDR3 bases are TGTGCCAGCAGCTATAGACAGAGTCAGACCCAGTACTTC. Its translation is CASSYRQSQTQYF.

V is TRBV28 and J is TRBJ1-5; 9 bases map to TRBD1. This CDR3 comprises 16 residues. The germline V gene has CDR1 MDHEN and CDR2 SYDVKM. After removal of 6 bases from V and 5 bases from J, the junction contained 11 bases not matched to a gene. CDR3 coding DNA: TGTGCCAGCAGCCCTTCCGGGACAGGGTGGTATCAGCCCCAGCATTTT. As protein: CASSPSGTGWYQPQHF. Full variable domain (outside the CDR3, taken from reference TRBV28 and TRBJ1-5): DVKVTQSSRYLVKRTGEKVFLECVQDMDHENMFWYRQDPGLGLRLIYFSYDVKMKEKGDIPEGYSVSREKKERFSLILESASTNQTSMYLCASSPSGTGWYQPQHFGDGTRLSIL.

V and J are TRBV15 and TRBJ1-2, with a possible D match to TRBD1 (6 bases). The CDR3 is 16 residues long. Trimming took off 0 bases at V and 1 base at J, with 12 bases between the two ends. Germline V gene sequence: CDR1 LNHNV, CDR2 YYDKDF (reference sequence). CDR3 protein: CATSRDVGQLNYGYTF. In DNA, the CDR3 is TGTGCCACCAGCAGAGATGTAGGACAGCTTAACTATGGCTACACCTTC.

V usage is TRBV30 and J usage is TRBJ2-5; tentative D call: TRBD1 (5 bases). Germline CDR1 and CDR2: GTSNPN and SVGIG (reference sequence). Trimming removed 2 bases from V and 4 bases from J, with 11 bases in between. The CDR3 totals 13 residues. CDR3 nucleotide sequence: TGTGCCTGGAGTCGCAGGGTTTCAGAGACCCAGTACTTC. It specifies CAWSRRVSETQYF.

Notes on this clone: This CDR3 is also generated by other DNA sequences in the sample. This CDR3 reads CASSSDKNTEAFF. The CDR3, as DNA: TGTGCCAGCTCATCAGACAAGAACACTGAAGCTTTCTTT. The V call is TRBV18, the J call TRBJ1-1; no firm D call. V lost 5 bases to trimming and J lost 1 base, with 8 bases between them. CDR3 length equals 13 residues. Germline-derived CDR1 and CDR2 are KGHSH and LQKENI.

J is TRBJ1-2 and V is TRBV28; no definite D call. Germline V gives CDR1 MDHEN, CDR2 SYDVKM. V was clipped by 7 bases and J by 6 bases, with 21 bases between them. CDR3 length: 15 residues. This chain's CDR3 is CASNLPGPSGDGYTF. The CDR3 DNA is TGTGCCAGCAATCTACCCGGACCTAGCGGGGATGGCTACACCTTC.

V and J are TRBV28 and TRBJ2-5, with 11 bases that match TRBD1. CDR3 size: 16 residues. V lost 3 bases to trimming and J lost 2 bases; unmatched junction nucleotides: 5. CDR1 is MDHEN and CDR2 is SYDVKM in the germline V gene. The CDR3 DNA sequence: TGTGCCAGCAGTTTCGCTGGGACAGGGGGTCAAGAGACCCAGTACTTC. The encoded protein is CASSFAGTGGQETQYF. Complete variable domain (other parts from reference TRBV28 and TRBJ2-5): DVKVTQSSRYLVKRTGEKVFLECVQDMDHENMFWYRQDPGLGLRLIYFSYDVKMKEKGDIPEGYSVSREKKERFSLILESASTNQTSMYLCASSFAGTGGQETQYFGPGTRLLVL.

The genes are TRBV10-3 and TRBJ1-2; D unresolved. Germline V gene sequence: CDR1 ENHRY, CDR2 SYGVKD. The CDR3 has 12 residues. The V gene lost 1 base and the J gene lost 6 bases, with 6 bases spanning the gap. CDR3 loop: CAISEFQDGYTF. The DNA for the CDR3 is TGTGCCATCAGTGAGTTCCAGGATGGCTACACCTTC.

The V and J genes are TRBV7-9 and TRBJ2-1, with 12 bases lining up with TRBD2. The germline V gene encodes CDR1 SEHNR and CDR2 FQNEAQ (reference sequence). The ends lost 3 bases at V and 9 bases at J; junction bases unmatched: 6. This CDR3 spans 15 amino acids. CDR3 protein: CASSLTSGRISEQFF. DNA for the CDR3: TGTGCCAGCAGCTTGACTAGCGGGAGAATCAGTGAGCAGTTCTTC.

This rearrangement joins TRBV6-4 to TRBJ2-1, with TRBD1 as a possible D gene (6 bases). Trimming removed 0 bases from V and 4 bases from J, with 10 bases in between. Germline-derived CDR1 and CDR2 are MRHNA and SNTAGT. CDR3 length equals 15 residues. CDR3 nucleotide sequence: TGTGCCAGCAGTGACTCAGAGGGGGATTACAATGAGCAGTTCTTC. The encoded protein is CASSDSEGDYNEQFF.

V usage is TRBV30 and J usage is TRBJ2-1; a weak D match, TRBD2 (5 bases). Between the trimmed V and J ends, which lost 8 bases and 5 bases, there was a span of 10 bases. Looked up from germline, CDR1 is GTSNPN and CDR2 is SVGIG (reference sequence). The CDR3 has 11 residues. The CDR3 loop reads CAGADNNEQFF. The DNA for the CDR3 is TGTGCCGGAGCGGATAACAATGAGCAGTTCTTC.

This rearrangement joins TRBV3-1 (or the pseudogene TRBV3-2) to TRBJ1-2, with D perhaps matching TRBD1 (5 bases). CDR1 LGHDT and CDR2 YNNKEL come from the germline V gene (reference sequence). The CDR3 loop spans 16 amino acids. Trimming removed 2 bases from V and 4 bases from J, with 17 bases in between. The CDR3 sequence is CASSQRGAQGGYGYTF. The CDR3 DNA reads as TGTGCCAGCAGCCAAAGAGGTGCCCAGGGAGGCTATGGCTACACCTTC.

The V and J genes are TRBV11-2 and TRBJ2-2, with D uncertain. Germline V gives CDR1 SGHAT, CDR2 FQNNGV. The CDR3 loop spans 11 amino acids. The V end was cut by 5 bases, the J end by 8 bases, with 6 bases between. In nucleotides, the CDR3 is TGTGCCAGCAGCAGCCTAGGGGAGCTGTTTTTT. This sequence encodes CASSSLGELFF.

J is TRBJ2-2 and V is TRBV29-1, with 11 bases that match TRBD2. Germline lookup yields CDR1 SQVTM and CDR2 ANQGSEA. The junction had 1 base not matched to a gene; V was cut back by 5 bases and J by 2 bases. This CDR3 region has 14 residues. The DNA of the CDR3 is TGCAGCGTTCTAGCGGGAGGTAACACCGGGGAGCTGTTTTTT. Its protein is CSVLAGGNTGELFF.

The chain joins TRBV9 to TRBJ1-2; 7 bases map to TRBD1. J was trimmed by 2 bases and V by 3 bases; bases with no gene match: 16. Germline loops: CDR1 SGDLS, CDR2 YYNGEE. The CDR3 loop spans 18 amino acids. Written as DNA, the CDR3 is TGTGCCAGCAGCGCCAATACAGGGGCCATAACACTCAACTATGGCTACACCTTC. Residues: CASSANTGAITLNYGYTF.

The chain joins TRBV5-1 to TRBJ2-3, with D perhaps TRBD2 (5 bases). Per germline, CDR1 SGHRS and CDR2 YFSETQ. The CDR3 spans 15 residues. Trimming shortened V by 1 base and J by 3 bases, and 12 bases separated the two germline ends. The DNA of the CDR3 is TGCGCCAGCAGCTTGTTTTCTAGCAGAACAGATACGCAGTATTTT. Translated, it gives CASSLFSSRTDTQYF. Based on the CDR3 plus reference TRBV5-1 and TRBJ2-3, the full variable domain is KAGVTQTPRYLIKTRGQQVTLSCSPISGHRSVSWYQQTPGQGLQFLFEYFSETQRNKGNFPGRFSGRQFSNSRSEMNVSTLELGDSALYLCASSLFSSRTDTQYFGPGTRLTVL.

This sequence joins TRBV7-9 and TRBJ2-4; a weak D match, TRBD2 (5 bases). V was pared by 2 bases and J by 3 bases, with 14 bases between. CDR1 is SEHNR, CDR2 FQNEAQ, per germline (reference sequence). The CDR3 length is 16 residues. CDR3 region: CASSLFGELGKNIQYF. The DNA of the CDR3 is TGTGCCAGCAGCTTATTCGGGGAGTTAGGCAAAAACATTCAGTACTTC.